The 32 T cell receptor beta chains below all came from one sample that was sequenced in a study of radiation and T cells in renal cell carcinoma. TCRdb keeps only in-frame clones here, not all; method: immunoSEQ multiplex PCR. Among some 150,000 clones listed, 75% to 90% were seen once. Time point described: baseline pretreatment blood. Treatment noted: 15 Gy SBRT to primary tumor, nephrectomy 4 weeks later. The material sequenced was blood, taken from a patient whose treatment included radiotherapy and nephrectomy. These receptors were collected from a woman in her fifties or sixties with renal cell carcinoma.

The CDR3 nucleotides are TGTGCCAGCAGCTACTCCGGGACACAACCGGGTAATGAGCAGTTCTTC. Translation: CASSYSGTQPGNEQFF. The chain uses TRBV7-8 and TRBJ2-1; weak D call: TRBD1 (6 bases). There are 16 residues in the CDR3. V was cut by 4 bases and J by 7 bases, with 20 bases left in between. Germline lookup yields CDR1 SGHVS and CDR2 FQNEAQ.

This clone was counted a single time. The gene calls are TRBV5-1 and TRBJ2-4, with 9 bases that match TRBD2. Germline V gene data show CDR1 as SGHRS and CDR2 as YFSETQ. The CDR3 length is 19 residues. After removal of 4 bases from V and 3 bases from J, the junction contained 17 bases not matched to a gene. For the CDR3, the DNA is TGCGCCAGCAGCCCAGGTAGGGTAGCGGGAGATCCTAGCAAAAACATTCAGTACTTC. Translating gives CASSPGRVAGDPSKNIQYF.

The chain is built from TRBV5-1 and TRBJ2-1; D tentatively reads TRBD1 or TRBD2 (5 bases each). CDR1 and CDR2 (germline): SGHRS, YFSETQ. The CDR3 has 15 amino acids. V lost 4 bases to trimming and J lost 1 base, with 12 bases between them. DNA of the CDR3: TGCGCCAGCAGCGTCGACGAGGGGTCCTACAATGAGCAGTTCTTC. The encoded protein is CASSVDEGSYNEQFF.

This clone was counted only a few times. The J gene is TRBJ1-6, the V gene TRBV4-3, with D hard to call. CDR3 length: 18 residues. The germline CDR1 and CDR2 sequences are LGHNA and YSLEER. Trimming pared 0 bases from V and 14 bases from J, leaving 26 bases between. The CDR3 sequence: CASSQDLGSPTLTVALHF. The CDR3 bases are TGCGCCAGCAGCCAAGATCTGGGCAGCCCGACTCTTACAGTAGCCCTCCACTTT.

The rearrangement links TRBV15 to TRBJ2-1, with D possibly TRBD2 on 6 matching bases. The CDR3 is made up of 15 amino acids. From germline, CDR1 is LNHNV and CDR2 YYDKDF (reference sequence). Trimming stripped 5 bases from V and 3 bases from J, with 14 bases between. The CDR3 loop is CATSFLIADYNEQFF. DNA of the CDR3: TGTGCCACCAGCTTCTTAATAGCGGACTACAATGAGCAGTTCTTC.

The chain carries TRBV19 and TRBJ2-3; 7 nucleotides agree with TRBD2. V lost 7 bases and J lost 2; bases outside the gene matches: 9. CDR3 length: 15 amino acids. The germline gives CDR1 LNHDA, CDR2 SQIVND (reference sequence). CDR3: CASTLKSGATDTQYF. CDR3 bases: TGTGCCAGTACCCTCAAGAGCGGGGCCACAGATACGCAGTATTTT.

V gene TRBV2 combines with J gene TRBJ2-5, with 8 bases that match TRBD2. CDR3 length equals 14 residues. CDR1 SNHLY and CDR2 FYNNEI come from the germline V gene. The junction had 5 bases not matched to a gene; V was cut back by 7 bases and J by 1 base. CDR3 sequence reads: CASNLAGFQETQYF. For the CDR3, the DNA is TGTGCCAGCAACTTAGCGGGGTTCCAAGAGACCCAGTACTTC. The full variable domain, completed using reference TRBV2 and TRBJ2-5, is EPEVTQTPSHQVTQMGQEVILRCVPISNHLYFYWYRQILGQKVEFLVSFYNNEISEKSEIFDDQFSVERPDGSNFTLKIRSTKLEDSAMYFCASNLAGFQETQYFGPGTRLLVL.

The rearrangement uses TRBV13 and TRBJ2-4, with TRBD2 matching over 7 bases. Trimming removed 2 bases from V and 0 bases from J; junction bases left unmatched: 1. The CDR3 runs to 15 residues. Germline loops: CDR1 PRHDT, CDR2 FYEKMQ (reference sequence). The CDR3 loop is CASSLLAGAKNIQYF. CDR3 in DNA: TGTGCCAGCAGCTTATTAGCGGGAGCCAAAAACATTCAGTACTTC.

This clone is a singleton in its sample. The chain uses TRBV7-8 and TRBJ2-2, with 9 bases that match TRBD2. CDR1 is SGHVS, CDR2 FQNEAQ, per germline. This CDR3 has 15 amino acids. V lost 4 bases to trimming and J lost 5 bases; unmatched junction nucleotides: 5. Here the CDR3 reads CASSSGLAWTGELFF. The CDR3 DNA follows: TGTGCCAGCAGCTCGGGACTAGCTTGGACCGGGGAGCTGTTTTTT. Looking up the rest from reference TRBV7-8 and TRBJ2-2 gives the full variable domain: GAGVSQSPRYKVAKRGQDVALRCDPISGHVSLFWYQQALGQGPEFLTYFQNEAQLDKSGLPSDRFFAERPEGSVSTLKIQRTQQEDSAVYLCASSSGLAWTGELFFGEGSRLTVL.

The chain joins TRBV4-1 to TRBJ1-2, with D perhaps matching TRBD1 (5 bases). V was trimmed by 1 base and J by 1 base, leaving 7 bases between them. Germline CDR1 is MGHRA and CDR2 is YSYEKL. The CDR3 runs 14 residues. CDR3 DNA: TGCGCCAGCAGCCAAGGGGGGGTTAACTATGGCTACACCTTC. Its protein is CASSQGGVNYGYTF.

This clone turned up a few times. This sequence joins TRBV19 and TRBJ2-1; D unclear. Germline CDR1 LNHDA, CDR2 SQIVND (reference sequence). Trimming removed 2 bases at V and 2 bases at J, with 10 bases between. CDR3 size: 15 residues. The CDR3 protein is CASSILLGTYNEQFF. CDR3 bases: TGTGCCAGTAGTATACTCCTCGGAACCTACAATGAGCAGTTCTTC.

The chain carries TRBV10-2 and TRBJ2-7; 15 bases match TRBD2. Per the germline V gene, CDR1 is WSHSY and CDR2 is SAAADI. This CDR3 has 19 amino acids. V lost 6 bases, J lost 1 base, and 13 bases stayed unmatched. The CDR3 protein is CASRAARWTSGRVSYEQYF. The CDR3 DNA reads TGCGCCAGCAGAGCCGCTAGGTGGACTAGCGGGAGGGTATCCTACGAGCAGTACTTC.

The chain couples TRBV28 to TRBJ2-1, with D perhaps TRBD2 (6 bases). The V gene's germline CDR1 is MDHEN and CDR2 SYDVKM. Trimming removed 4 bases from V and 8 bases from J, with 18 bases in between. The CDR3 is 15 amino acids. CDR3 loop: CASSSPGTYHDEQFF. The CDR3 nucleotides are TGTGCCAGCAGTTCCCCCGGGACTTACCACGATGAGCAGTTCTTC.

The chain employs TRBV6-1 and TRBJ1-1; TRBD1 might be the D (5 bases). V was clipped by 4 bases and J by 11 bases, with 17 bases between them. Germline V lookup: CDR1 MNHNS, CDR2 SASEGT. The CDR3 extends over 13 amino acids. CDR3 protein: CASSVSGARTAFF. In DNA, the CDR3 is TGTGCCAGCAGTGTCTCCGGGGCGAGGACTGCTTTCTTT.

This chain uses TRBV29-1 with TRBJ2-1, with a tentative D call TRBD1 (6 bases). CDR3 length: 13 residues. V gave up 1 base and J gave up 8 bases, with 12 bases separating them. Germline CDR1 reads SQVTM; CDR2 reads ANQGSEA. CDR3 sequence reads: CSVEATRGDEQFF. CDR3 nucleotides: TGCAGCGTTGAAGCGACCAGGGGAGATGAGCAGTTCTTC.

This chain connects TRBV20-1 to TRBJ1-4; D call uncertain. Trimming stripped 6 bases from V and 10 bases from J, with 12 bases between. Germline V gene data show CDR1 as DFQATT and CDR2 as SNEGSKA (reference sequence). This CDR3 comprises 11 residues. The CDR3 protein is CSARIEGKLFF. Here the CDR3 DNA reads TGCAGTGCACGAATAGAGGGAAAACTGTTTTTT.

The rearrangement uses TRBV27 and TRBJ2-7, with a weak D call TRBD1 (5 bases). Per germline, CDR1 MNHEY and CDR2 SMNVEV (reference sequence). V lost 2 bases and J lost 6, with 14 bases in between. The CDR3 loop spans 14 amino acids. The CDR3 here is CASSLNEGVGEQYF. The CDR3, as DNA: TGTGCCAGCAGTTTAAATGAAGGGGTAGGCGAGCAGTACTTC.

The chain's CDR3 is CASSFGRGGYNEQFF. DNA of the CDR3: TGTGCCAGCAGCTTTGGACGGGGTGGCTACAATGAGCAGTTCTTC. The chain joins TRBV7-2 to TRBJ2-1, with D tentatively TRBD2 (5 bases). The CDR3 length is 15 residues. The V gene's germline CDR1 is SGHTA and CDR2 FQGNSA. V lost 3 bases and J lost 3, with 12 bases in between.

V usage is TRBV9 and J usage is TRBJ1-4; D not certain. Germline-derived CDR1 and CDR2 are SGDLS and YYNGEE. The CDR3 spans 15 residues. Trimming removed 0 bases at V and 8 bases at J, with 14 bases between. Here the CDR3 DNA reads TGTGCCAGCAGCGTAGCAACAGCAGCGGAGGAAAAACTGTTTTTT. Protein: CASSVATAAEEKLFF.

With respect to this clone: In the same sample, other DNA sequences code for this CDR3. This chain links TRBV5-1 with TRBJ2-5; D is uncertain. Germline-derived CDR1 and CDR2 are SGHRS and YFSETQ. V was cut by 4 bases and J by 1 base, with 8 bases left in between. The CDR3 contains 13 residues. The CDR3 loop reads CASSPGPQETQYF. The CDR3 region has the DNA TGCGCCAGCAGCCCCGGGCCCCAAGAGACCCAGTACTTC.

The CDR3 region is CAISNRDRGRSGTGELFF. The CDR3 DNA reads as TGTGCCATCAGCAACCGGGACAGGGGGCGTTCAGGGACCGGGGAGCTGTTTTTT. This chain connects TRBV10-3 to TRBJ2-2; 12 nucleotides line up with TRBD1. This CDR3 has 18 amino acids. CDR1 is ENHRY and CDR2 is SYGVKD in the germline V gene. J lost 5 bases, V lost 6 bases, and 13 bases had no gene match.

This chain links TRBV6-5 with TRBJ1-2; 7 bases align to TRBD1. The V gene's germline CDR1 is MNHEY and CDR2 SVGAGI. This CDR3 region has 15 residues. The trim removed 2 bases at V and 8 bases at J, leaving 11 bases unmatched. CDR3 in amino acids: CASSYLDRPMGGYTF. CDR3 coding DNA: TGTGCCAGCAGTTACCTGGACAGGCCCATGGGAGGCTACACCTTC.

This clone has a single count. The genes are TRBV2 and TRBJ2-2; a weak D match, TRBD2 (5 bases). Germline assignment: CDR1 SNHLY and CDR2 FYNNEI. V lost 7 bases and J lost 4, with 13 bases in between. This CDR3 has 14 residues. The CDR3 DNA follows: TGTGCCAGCAAGTTGGCGGGCCGCACCGGGGAGCTGTTTTTT. Amino acids: CASKLAGRTGELFF.

The V and J genes are TRBV7-8 and TRBJ1-2; D is unclear. V was trimmed by 5 bases and J by 8 bases, leaving 12 bases between them. Germline CDR1 and CDR2: SGHVS and FQNEAQ. This CDR3 has 12 amino acids. CDR3 DNA sequence: TGTGCCAGCAGCGCTTCCGGCGGAGGCTACACCTTC. Translated, it gives CASSASGGGYTF.

The rearrangement joins TRBV27 to TRBJ2-3; D unclear. Germline CDR1 MNHEY, CDR2 SMNVEV (reference sequence). V was shortened by 2 bases and J by 6 bases, with 3 bases between the two germline ends. The CDR3 totals 11 residues. DNA of the CDR3: TGTGCCAGCAGTTTAAAGGATACGCAGTATTTT. Amino acid sequence: CASSLKDTQYF.

The chain combines TRBV5-6 with TRBJ2-7, with D hard to call. Trimming removed 0 bases from V and 0 bases from J, with 10 bases in between. The CDR3 contains 15 residues. Germline V gene lookup returns CDR1 SGHDT and CDR2 YYEEEE. In DNA form, the CDR3 reads TGTGCCAGCAGCTTGGACCTTCGAACCTCCTACGAGCAGTACTTC. Protein product: CASSLDLRTSYEQYF. Looking up the rest from reference TRBV5-6 and TRBJ2-7 gives the full variable domain: DAGVTQSPTHLIKTRGQQVTLRCSPKSGHDTVSWYQQALGQGPQFIFQYYEEEERQRGNFPDRFSGHQFPNYSSELNVNALLLGDSALYLCASSLDLRTSYEQYFGPGTRLTVT.

This chain joins TRBV28 and TRBJ2-5, with no clear D. In germline, CDR1 is MDHEN, CDR2 SYDVKM. Between the trimmed V and J ends, which lost 6 bases and 5 bases, there was a span of 7 bases. CDR3 length equals 11 residues. Here the CDR3 reads CASRGWETQYF. The CDR3 nucleotides are TGTGCCAGCAGAGGTTGGGAGACCCAGTACTTC. Using reference TRBV28 and TRBJ2-5 for the parts outside the CDR3, the full variable domain is DVKVTQSSRYLVKRTGEKVFLECVQDMDHENMFWYRQDPGLGLRLIYFSYDVKMKEKGDIPEGYSVSREKKERFSLILESASTNQTSMYLCASRGWETQYFGPGTRLLVL.

The rearrangement joins TRBV5-3 to TRBJ2-3; D is possibly TRBD1 (6 bases). TRBV5-3 is identified as an open reading frame with a role that is uncertain. The V gene lost 1 base and the J gene lost 2 bases, with 11 bases spanning the gap. The CDR3 contains 15 residues. CDR3 amino acids: CARSLRTEDTDTQYF. The DNA of the CDR3 is TGTGCCAGAAGCTTGAGGACAGAGGACACAGATACGCAGTATTTT.

This sequence joins TRBV19 and TRBJ2-5, with unresolved D. In germline, CDR1 is LNHDA, CDR2 SQIVND (reference sequence). The CDR3 totals 14 residues. V dropped 5 bases and J dropped 1 base, with 11 bases sitting between them. This CDR3 reads CASSSPGLQETQYF. The CDR3 coding sequence is TGTGCCAGTAGTTCTCCGGGCCTCCAAGAGACCCAGTACTTC.

The sample holds one count of this clone. The gene calls are TRBV6-6 and TRBJ2-5; 8 bases match TRBD1. Germline CDR1 and CDR2: MNHNY and SVGAGI (reference sequence). V shed 6 bases and J 3 bases; nucleotides not matched to a gene: 3. The CDR3 consists of 13 residues. The CDR3 protein is CASRPGQEETQYF. In nucleotides, the CDR3 is TGTGCCAGCAGACCGGGACAGGAAGAGACCCAGTACTTC.

Only a few counts were recorded for this clone. Other nucleotide sequences in the sample specify the same CDR3. The genes are TRBV7-9 and TRBJ1-1; no firm D call. Germline-derived CDR1 and CDR2 are SEHNR and FQNEAQ (reference sequence). V was cut by 3 bases and J by 1 base, with 9 bases left in between. The CDR3 spans 14 residues. The chain's CDR3 is CASSFSGSNTEAFF. CDR3 nucleotides: TGTGCCAGCAGCTTCAGCGGATCGAACACTGAAGCTTTCTTT.

The chain links TRBV7-6 to TRBJ2-7; 10 positions match TRBD2. The CDR3 has 18 amino acids. Germline V CDR1 and CDR2: SGHVS, FNYEAQ. J lost 2 bases, V lost 1 base, and 11 bases had no gene match. CDR3 bases: TGTGCCAGCAGCTTAGTGGACGCGGGACTAGCGAGACCCTACGAGCAGTACTTC. The encoded protein is CASSLVDAGLARPYEQYF.